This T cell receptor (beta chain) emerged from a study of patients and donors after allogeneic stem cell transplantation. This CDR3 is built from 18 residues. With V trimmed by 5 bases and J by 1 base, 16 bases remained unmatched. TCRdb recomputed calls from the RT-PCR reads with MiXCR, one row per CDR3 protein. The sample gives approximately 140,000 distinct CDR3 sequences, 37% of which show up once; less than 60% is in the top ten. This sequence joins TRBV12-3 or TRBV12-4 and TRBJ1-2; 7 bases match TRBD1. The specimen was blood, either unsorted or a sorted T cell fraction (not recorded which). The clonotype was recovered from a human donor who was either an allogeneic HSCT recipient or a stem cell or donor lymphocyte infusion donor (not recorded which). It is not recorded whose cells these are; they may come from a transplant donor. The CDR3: CASSAGTARGNFNYGYTF. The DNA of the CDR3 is TGTGCCAGCAGTGCCGGGACAGCGAGGGGAAATTTTAACTATGGCTACACCTTC.